These 8 T cell receptor beta chains were sequenced from one sample in a study of response to subunit inactivated influenza vaccine (dated by TCRdb to 2016 to 2019). The time point label, read with the paper, signifies: more than 40 days after influenza vaccine administration. The library was generated by RT-PCR. This sample was sequenced with an Illumina HiSeq 2500. The raw public data were reprocessed by TCRdb itself: fastp quality trimming at Q25, MiXCR clonotype calling, in-frame beta chains only. All rows with the same CDR3 protein become a single entry with the most common DNA and genes. In all, the sample holds around 500,000 distinct CDR3 sequences, and approximately 10% of those were seen once. The ten largest make up roughly 12% of the sample. The material was PBMCs from blood, obtained 40 to 50 days after vaccination. The receptors come from a man in his fifties or sixties who received an inactivated influenza vaccine. Donor details come from another sample of the same person, matched by shared clones.

This clonotype was detected a few times. This rearrangement joins TRBV20-1 to TRBJ2-3; 10 nucleotides match TRBD2. Germline CDR1 DFQATT, CDR2 SNEGSKA (reference sequence). V gave up 3 bases and J gave up 4 bases; unmatched junction bases: 4. The CDR3 is made up of 14 amino acids. CDR3 DNA: TGCAGTGCTAGTCTAGCGGGAGCTGCAGATACGCAGTATTTT. Its translation is CSASLAGAADTQYF.

In its sample, this clonotype was seen a few times. This chain joins TRBV7-2 and TRBJ2-5; D is perhaps TRBD2 (6 bases). V was clipped by 5 bases and J by 1 base, with 11 bases between them. The CDR3 spans 14 residues. Germline lookup yields CDR1 SGHTA and CDR2 FQGNSA. The CDR3 region has the DNA TGTGCCAGCAGCCGGGACTTTGTCCAAGAGACCCAGTACTTC. Translating it yields CASSRDFVQETQYF. Complete variable domain (other parts from reference TRBV7-2 and TRBJ2-5): GAGVSQSPSNKVTEKGKDVELRCDPISGHTALYWYRQSLGQGLEFLIYFQGNSAPDKSGLPSDRFSAERTGGSVSTLTIQRTQQEDSAVYLCASSRDFVQETQYFGPGTRLLVL.

The chain employs TRBV21-1 and TRBJ2-1. TRBV21-1 is described as a pseudogene. This CDR3 spans 12 amino acids. This CDR3 is CASKSDYNEQFF. In DNA, the CDR3 is TGTGCCAGCAAGTCAGACTACAATGAGCAGTTCTTC.

In this sample, this clonotype turned up a few times. This chain links TRBV6-1 with TRBJ1-6; D perhaps matches TRBD1 (6 bases). This CDR3 spans 14 amino acids. Germline lookup yields CDR1 MNHNS and CDR2 SASEGT. Between the trimmed V and J ends, which lost 1 base and 14 bases, there was a span of 15 bases. The DNA of the CDR3 is TGTGCCAGCAGTGAAGGGGCAGGGGCGGTGTCCCTCCACTTT. Its protein is CASSEGAGAVSLHF.

This clonotype showed up just a few times. The chain combines TRBV12-3 or TRBV12-4 with TRBJ1-6; no firm D call. Deletions cut 6 bases from V and 7 bases from J, with 13 bases between. The CDR3 runs 14 residues. The chain's CDR3 is CASRRVSLNSPLHF. CDR3 nucleotides: TGTGCCAGCAGGAGGGTTTCGCTGAATTCACCCCTCCACTTT.

This clonotype was seen ten or more times. This chain connects TRBV24-1 to TRBJ2-5; D uncertain. V dropped 4 bases and J dropped 10 bases, with 9 bases sitting between them. The length of the CDR3 is 11 residues. Looked up from germline, CDR1 is KGHDR and CDR2 is SFDVKD. The chain's CDR3 is CATSEGNDQYF. DNA of the CDR3: TGTGCCACCAGTGAGGGGAATGACCAGTACTTC.

This clonotype was observed a few times. The rearrangement uses TRBV29-1 and TRBJ2-5; D unresolved. V lost 4 bases to trimming and J lost 3 bases, with 9 bases between them. Looked up from germline, CDR1 is SQVTM and CDR2 is ANQGSEA. The CDR3 spans 12 residues. The CDR3 loop reads CSVARTKETQYF. CDR3 coding DNA: TGCAGCGTTGCCAGGACCAAAGAGACCCAGTACTTC.

This clonotype was detected many times. The V and J genes are TRBV7-9 and TRBJ2-7; no clear D gene. The V end was cut by 5 bases, the J end by 6 bases, with 11 bases between. The CDR3 runs to 12 residues. Germline V gives CDR1 SEHNR, CDR2 FQNEAQ (reference sequence). CDR3 amino acids: CASSHSQGEQYF. The CDR3, as DNA: TGTGCCAGCAGCCATTCCCAAGGCGAGCAGTACTTC.